This entry concerns a single T cell receptor (beta chain). Its antigen is currently unknown. The entry originates in a study of blood T cells in healthy people across ages. Study-level points and caveats: A roughly linear age-dependent decrease characterized TCR beta diversity per million T cells. Expanded clonotype changes were possibly confounded by unknown donor CMV status.

The CDR3 covers 14 residues. Deletions cut 7 bases from V and 7 bases from J, with 17 bases between. Every sample yielded at least 6.5 million isolated PBMCs. Samples each yielded at least 5 micrograms of total RNA. A J-beta primer mix and a sample-barcoded 5' primer were used in a second PCR of about 7 to 12 cycles. TCRdb called the 5' RACE reads again in MiXCR, with one record for every CDR3 protein. The sample lists about 1.8 million distinct CDR3 sequences, around 50% seen once, with roughly 2% in the top ten. Sequenced: blood. The V gene is TRBV12-3 or TRBV12-4, the J gene TRBJ1-5; D possibly corresponds to TRBD1 (6 bases). The TCR sequence derives from a woman aged 40 to 49 in good health. The chain's CDR3 is CASNLQGIGQPQHF. CDR3 bases: TGTGCCAGCAATCTTCAGGGGATCGGGCAGCCCCAGCATTTT.